The 11 T cell receptor beta chains below were found in one sample sequenced in a study of patients and donors after allogeneic stem cell transplantation. TCRdb passed the RT-PCR reads through MiXCR, listing each CDR3 protein once. Counted here are 400,000 to 450,000 distinct CDR3 sequences, roughly 17% occurring once; the ten biggest clones make up over 6%. The source material was blood, either unsorted or a sorted T cell fraction (not recorded which). The receptor set was obtained from a human donor who was either an allogeneic HSCT recipient or a stem cell or donor lymphocyte infusion donor (not recorded which). It is not recorded whose cells these are; they may come from a transplant donor.

This chain uses TRBV7-9 with TRBJ2-3; maybe TRBD1 (6 bases). Trimming removed 3 bases from V and 2 bases from J, with 9 bases in between. Germline CDR1 SEHNR, CDR2 FQNEAQ (reference sequence). The CDR3 covers 14 residues. CDR3 sequence: CASSFTGYTDTQYF. CDR3 nucleotide sequence: TGTGCCAGCAGCTTTACAGGGTACACAGATACGCAGTATTTT.

The chain links TRBV12-3 or TRBV12-4 to TRBJ1-4, with D perhaps matching TRBD1 (6 bases). The CDR3 runs 15 residues. Trimming shortened V by 3 bases and J by 5 bases, and 13 bases separated the two germline ends. CDR3 protein: CASSLWNRANEKLFF. The DNA of the CDR3 is TGTGCCAGCAGTTTGTGGAACAGGGCGAATGAAAAACTGTTTTTT.

J is TRBJ2-1 and V is TRBV11-2; possible D gene TRBD1, 5 bases. The CDR3 covers 16 residues. With 10 bases removed from V and 0 bases from J, the gap between germline ends came to 19 bases. Germline lookup yields CDR1 SGHAT and CDR2 FQNNGV. CDR3 in DNA: TGTGCCACCCAGGGATTGTTCCAGAGCTCCTACAATGAGCAGTTCTTC. Its translation: CATQGLFQSSYNEQFF.

The genes are TRBV3-1 and TRBJ2-2, with 11 bases matching TRBD2. The CDR3 extends over 20 amino acids. After removal of 4 bases from V and 2 bases from J, the junction contained 15 bases not matched to a gene. The V gene's germline CDR1 is LGHDT and CDR2 YNNKEL (reference sequence). The CDR3 coding sequence is TGTGCCAGCAGCCGGCGACAAACCGGGACTAGCGGTGCTAACACCGGGGAGCTGTTTTTT. As protein: CASSRRQTGTSGANTGELFF.

The chain uses TRBV12-3 or TRBV12-4 and TRBJ2-6; TRBD1 might be the D (5 bases). The CDR3 has 16 amino acids. Trimming cost V 1 base and J 4 bases, with 11 bases left between them. The CDR3 loop is CASSLEGRVGANVLTF. The CDR3 DNA reads TGTGCCAGCAGTTTAGAGGGCAGGGTCGGGGCCAACGTCCTGACTTTC.

The chain uses TRBV4-2 and TRBJ2-3, with 11 bases that match TRBD2. With V trimmed by 4 bases and J by 4 bases, 7 bases remained unmatched. The CDR3 is made up of 16 amino acids. Germline CDR1 and CDR2: LGHNA and YNFKEQ. CDR3 sequence (DNA): TGTGCCAGCAGCCGTAGACTAGCGGGGTTACCAGATACGCAGTATTTT. This translates into CASSRRLAGLPDTQYF.

In its sample, this clonotype was seen a few times. The chain uses TRBV6-6 and TRBJ2-3, with D unresolved. V lost 4 bases and J 6 bases, leaving 8 bases between the germline ends. CDR1 and CDR2 from the germline V gene are MNHNY and SVGAGI (reference sequence). The CDR3 runs to 12 residues. CDR3 region: CASSSSRDTQYF. CDR3 bases: TGTGCCAGCAGTTCCTCCAGGGATACGCAGTATTTT.

This clonotype has just a few counts. V usage is TRBV7-3 and J usage is TRBJ2-5, with D maybe TRBD2 (7 bases). V lost 5 bases and J 5 bases, leaving 18 bases between the germline ends. The germline gives CDR1 SGHTA, CDR2 FQGTGA. The CDR3 sequence is 15 residues long. This chain's CDR3 is CASSPRGGGGETQYF. Written as DNA, the CDR3 is TGTGCCAGCAGCCCAAGGGGCGGGGGCGGGGAGACCCAGTACTTC.

The chain joins TRBV20-1 to TRBJ2-1; D call uncertain. The CDR3 is made up of 16 amino acids. CDR1 is DFQATT and CDR2 is SNEGSKA in the germline V gene (reference sequence). V lost 0 bases, J lost 5 bases, and 17 bases lay in between. CDR3 loop: CSARDRSPSIDNEQFF. The DNA for the CDR3 is TGCAGTGCTAGAGATCGATCCCCGTCTATCGACAATGAGCAGTTCTTC.

This clonotype was observed a handful of times. The chain is built from TRBV9 and TRBJ2-6, with D perhaps TRBD2 (5 bases). Between the trimmed V and J ends, which lost 6 bases and 0 bases, there was a span of 22 bases. CDR1 is SGDLS, CDR2 YYNGEE, per germline. CDR3 size: 19 residues. The CDR3: CASTPLGDTKFSGANVLTF. Written as DNA, the CDR3 is TGTGCCAGCACCCCTCTGGGAGACACCAAATTCTCTGGGGCCAACGTCCTGACTTTC. The variable domain in full, with the rest retrieved from reference TRBV9 and TRBJ2-6, is DSGVTQTPKHLITATGQRVTLRCSPRSGDLSVYWYQQSLDQGLQFLIQYYNGEERAKGNILERFSAQQFPDLHSELNLSSLELGDSALYFCASTPLGDTKFSGANVLTFGAGSRLTVL.

Only a few counts were recorded for this clonotype. V gene TRBV12-3 or TRBV12-4 combines with J gene TRBJ2-3; possibly TRBD2 for D (5 bases). Trimming took 9 bases from V and 6 from J, leaving 10 bases between them. The CDR3 spans 11 residues. CDR3 sequence (DNA): TGTGCCAGTGGGAGATGGGATACGCAGTATTTT. Protein product: CASGRWDTQYF.